The entry below gives a single T cell receptor (beta chain) sequence along with its context. Its antigen is currently unknown. The sample comes from a study of CD8 T cells in Susac syndrome. Study-wide points: The TCR sequencing and HLA analysis in the study involved a relatively small number of individuals, as the study acknowledged.

The germline V gene has CDR1 MGHDK and CDR2 SYGVNS. V dropped 5 bases and J dropped 2 bases, with 15 bases sitting between them. This CDR3 region has 15 residues. With random hexamers, 0.5 to 1 ug RNA was reverse transcribed. By means of immunoSEQ multiplex PCR, TCR beta CDR3 spanning 54 Vbeta and 13 Jbeta underwent amplification. One entry per CDR3 protein, called by TCRdb with MiXCR from the immunoSEQ multiplex PCR reads. The sample shows about 140,000 distinct CDR3 sequences, roughly 94% of them seen only once. This chain links TRBV25-1 with TRBJ2-5; D is perhaps TRBD1 (6 bases). The sample taken for sequencing was CD4+ T cells from PBMCs. This receptor was obtained from a human donor in good health. CDR3 protein: CASSNLRTEQETQYF. In DNA, the CDR3 is TGTGCCAGCAGTAATCTCAGGACAGAACAAGAGACCCAGTACTTC.